These 23 T cell receptor beta chains came from one sample sequenced in a study of OX40 agonist ivuxolimab in advanced cancers. Only in-frame clones appear in the TCRdb table, and some are missing; sequencing was by immunoSEQ multiplex PCR. The table lists over 40,000 clones, 84% of them singletons. Sequences were derived from CD4+ or CD8+ T cells sorted from blood, sampled in a trial of the OX40 agonist ivuxolimab. The receptors derive from an adult with an advanced solid tumor such as melanoma, head and neck, liver or kidney cancer.

The chain is built from TRBV6-6 and TRBJ2-2; 7 nucleotides align to TRBD2. The CDR3 covers 16 residues. Germline V CDR1 and CDR2: MNHNY, SVGAGI (reference sequence). Trimming cost V 5 bases and J 2 bases; bases outside gene matches: 8. The CDR3 reads CASSPGSGINTGELFF. As DNA, the CDR3 is TGTGCCAGCAGTCCGGGGAGCGGGATCAACACCGGGGAGCTGTTTTTT.

The sample holds a few counts of this clone. J is TRBJ2-5 and V is TRBV2; 10 nucleotides agree with TRBD1. Per germline, CDR1 SNHLY and CDR2 FYNNEI. The CDR3 has 16 amino acids. V gave up 1 base and J gave up 6 bases; unmatched junction bases: 8. CDR3 in amino acids: CASSEGQGTGVQTQYF. CDR3 nucleotides: TGTGCCAGCAGTGAAGGTCAGGGGACAGGGGTACAGACCCAGTACTTC. The full variable domain, with the rest looked up from reference TRBV2 and TRBJ2-5, is EPEVTQTPSHQVTQMGQEVILRCVPISNHLYFYWYRQILGQKVEFLVSFYNNEISEKSEIFDDQFSVERPDGSNFTLKIRSTKLEDSAMYFCASSEGQGTGVQTQYFGPGTRLLVL.

Here the CDR3 reads CASSSTGTVVSEQFF. The DNA for the CDR3 is TGTGCCAGCAGCTCGACAGGGACCGTCGTGAGTGAGCAGTTCTTC. V and J are TRBV5-4 and TRBJ2-1; 7 nucleotides align to TRBD1. Trimming removed 3 bases from V and 9 bases from J; junction bases left unmatched: 12. This CDR3 spans 15 amino acids. Germline CDR1 reads SGHNT; CDR2 reads YYREEE (reference sequence).

The genes are TRBV19 and TRBJ2-2; 11 bases match TRBD1. Germline CDR1 and CDR2: LNHDA and SQIVND (reference sequence). The CDR3 has 15 amino acids. V dropped 7 bases and J dropped 6; count of bases not matched to a gene: 7. This CDR3 reads CASMGTGGSPGELFF. CDR3 nucleotides: TGTGCCAGTATGGGGACAGGGGGGTCCCCCGGGGAGCTGTTTTTT.

This chain connects TRBV5-4 to TRBJ1-2, with a possible D match to TRBD1 (6 bases). V lost 0 bases and J 2 bases, leaving 11 bases between the germline ends. The germline V gene encodes CDR1 SGHNT and CDR2 YYREEE (reference sequence). CDR3 length: 15 residues. DNA for the CDR3: TGTGCCAGCAGCTTGGCAGGGGACCGAAACTATGGCTACACCTTC. Translation gives CASSLAGDRNYGYTF.

A few counts support this clone. The chain recombines TRBV10-1 with TRBJ1-2; D call uncertain. V dropped 8 bases and J dropped 3 bases, with 13 bases sitting between them. CDR3 length equals 13 residues. CDR1 is WNHNN and CDR2 is SYGVQD in the germline V gene (reference sequence). CDR3 region: CASPRGPYYGYTF. The DNA of the CDR3 is TGCGCCAGCCCTCGCGGGCCCTACTATGGCTACACCTTC.

This clone appeared once. The V gene is TRBV5-1, the J gene TRBJ2-1; a weak D match, TRBD2 (5 bases). The V and J ends lost 1 base and 5 bases respectively, with 13 bases between them. Per the germline V gene, CDR1 is SGHRS and CDR2 is YFSETQ. The CDR3 is made up of 15 amino acids. Here the CDR3 reads CASSLQAAAHNEQFF. In nucleotides, the CDR3 is TGCGCCAGCAGCTTGCAAGCAGCGGCTCACAATGAGCAGTTCTTC.

This clone was seen just once. The chain carries TRBV6-4 and TRBJ2-1; no firm D call. Germline V gene lookup returns CDR1 MRHNA and CDR2 SNTAGT. V was trimmed by 6 bases and J by 4 bases, leaving 16 bases between them. The CDR3 is made up of 15 amino acids. The DNA of the CDR3 is TGTGCCAGCAGCCCGGACGAAGCCAGGTACAATGAGCAGTTCTTC. Encoded protein: CASSPDEARYNEQFF.

The CDR3: CASSPLAGQPNTEAFF. The DNA of the CDR3 is TGCGCCAGCAGCCCGCTGGCGGGACAGCCAAACACTGAAGCTTTCTTT. The rearrangement links TRBV5-1 to TRBJ1-1; 7 nucleotides match TRBD1. The CDR3 runs 16 residues. V lost 4 bases, J lost 2 bases, and 11 bases stayed unmatched. Germline V gives CDR1 SGHRS, CDR2 YFSETQ. Combining the CDR3 with reference TRBV5-1 and TRBJ1-1 gives the whole variable domain KAGVTQTPRYLIKTRGQQVTLSCSPISGHRSVSWYQQTPGQGLQFLFEYFSETQRNKGNFPGRFSGRQFSNSRSEMNVSTLELGDSALYLCASSPLAGQPNTEAFFGQGTRLTVV.

This clone was picked up one time. The gene calls are TRBV10-3 and TRBJ2-1; TRBD2 might be the D (6 bases). Germline CDR1 reads ENHRY; CDR2 reads SYGVKD. This CDR3 contains 14 residues. Trimming took 8 bases from V and 0 from J, leaving 11 bases between them. CDR3 loop: CAIGERASYNEQFF. The CDR3, as DNA: TGTGCCATCGGGGAGCGGGCCTCCTACAATGAGCAGTTCTTC.

This rearrangement joins TRBV11-3 to TRBJ2-7, with 8 bases matching TRBD2. V gave up 2 bases and J gave up 2 bases; unmatched junction bases: 11. CDR1 and CDR2 (germline): SGHNT, YENEEA. The CDR3 runs 17 residues. The DNA for the CDR3 is TGTGCCAGCAGCTTAACCAGGGCCGGGACTAGAGCCTACGAGCAGTACTTC. Its translation is CASSLTRAGTRAYEQYF.

This chain uses TRBV18 with TRBJ1-4; D is undetermined. V shed 0 bases and J shed 7 bases, with 9 bases lying between them. The CDR3 is made up of 14 amino acids. CDR1 is KGHSH, CDR2 LQKENI, per germline. The chain's CDR3 is CASSPPPRGEKLFF. The CDR3, as DNA: TGTGCCAGCTCACCACCCCCGCGAGGTGAAAAACTGTTTTTT.

The chain links TRBV11-2 to TRBJ1-6; 7 positions agree with TRBD1. Germline-derived CDR1 and CDR2 are SGHAT and FQNNGV. The CDR3 runs 19 residues. J gave up 1 base and V 5 bases, and 14 bases lay outside the gene matches. Here the CDR3 reads CASSNRQGRAGSYNSPLHF. Written as DNA, the CDR3 is TGTGCCAGCAGCAACCGACAGGGTAGGGCCGGGTCCTATAATTCACCCCTCCACTTT.

The table lists this clone with a count of one. V is TRBV28 and J is TRBJ1-6; D gene ambiguous. The CDR3 sequence is 16 residues long. Germline V gives CDR1 MDHEN, CDR2 SYDVKM. V was pared by 7 bases and J by 8 bases, with 21 bases between. CDR3 amino acids: CASTPQGGGADSPLHF. CDR3 in DNA: TGTGCCAGCACCCCACAAGGAGGCGGAGCTGATTCACCCCTCCACTTT. The whole variable domain, remainder taken from reference TRBV28 and TRBJ1-6, is DVKVTQSSRYLVKRTGEKVFLECVQDMDHENMFWYRQDPGLGLRLIYFSYDVKMKEKGDIPEGYSVSREKKERFSLILESASTNQTSMYLCASTPQGGGADSPLHFGNGTRLTVT.

This chain uses TRBV29-1 with TRBJ2-2; perhaps TRBD2 as D (6 bases). The V gene's germline CDR1 is SQVTM and CDR2 ANQGSEA. The V end was cut by 6 bases, the J end by 0 bases, with 14 bases between. The CDR3 is 15 amino acids. The CDR3 reads CSVATGTANTGELFF. The CDR3 nucleotides are TGCAGCGTAGCAACCGGGACTGCGAACACCGGGGAGCTGTTTTTT.

V is TRBV7-7 and J is TRBJ1-2, with D unclear. The CDR3 is 18 residues long. CDR1 and CDR2 (germline): SSHAT, FNYEAQ (reference sequence). Trimming shortened V by 5 bases and J by 6 bases, and 28 bases separated the two germline ends. Here the CDR3 reads CASSLGIGGRGSGDGYTF. The CDR3, as DNA: TGTGCCAGCAGCCTCGGAATCGGAGGGAGAGGGTCCGGGGATGGCTACACCTTC. Variable domain in full (rest from reference TRBV7-7 and TRBJ1-2): GAGVSQSPRYKVTKRGQDVTLRCDPISSHATLYWYQQALGQGPEFLTYFNYEAQPDKSGLPSDRFSAERPEGSISTLTIQRTEQRDSAMYRCASSLGIGGRGSGDGYTFGSGTRLTVV.

V gene TRBV11-3 combines with J gene TRBJ2-5, with a possible D match to TRBD2 (6 bases). Gene TRBJ2-7 matches the end of the DNA better, so the J call may be wrong. The CDR3 totals 15 residues. Germline V CDR1 and CDR2: SGHNT, YENEEA. The CDR3 nucleotides are TGTGCCAGCAGCTTAGGGGGCGGGGTCCTCTACGAGCAGTACTTC. It yields the protein CASSLGGGVLYEQYF.

This chain links TRBV6-4 with TRBJ2-7; 11 bases fit TRBD2. The CDR3 covers 16 residues. Germline CDR1 MRHNA, CDR2 SNTAGT. The junction had 5 bases not matched to a gene; V was cut back by 4 bases and J by 0 bases. CDR3 nucleotide sequence: TGTGCCAGCAGTGGCAGACTAGCGGGGACCTCCTACGAGCAGTACTTC. Amino acids: CASSGRLAGTSYEQYF.

The genes are TRBV6-1 and TRBJ1-5, with D uncertain. This CDR3 spans 13 amino acids. The ends were cut back, 2 bases at V and 7 bases at J, with 9 bases in the middle. The germline V gene has CDR1 MNHNS and CDR2 SASEGT. The CDR3 DNA sequence: TGTGCCAGCAGTGAATTATGGAGCCAGCCCCAGCATTTT. Amino acid sequence: CASSELWSQPQHF.

The genes are TRBV5-1 and TRBJ2-7; a possible D gene is TRBD2 (6 bases). V gave up 9 bases and J gave up 6 bases, with 19 bases separating them. CDR3 length: 13 residues. CDR1 is SGHRS and CDR2 is YFSETQ in the germline V gene. CDR3 in DNA: TGCGCCACCGCGGAGGGGCCCCTGGGCGAGCAGTACTTC. Its protein product is CATAEGPLGEQYF.

The chain couples TRBV5-1 to TRBJ1-2; TRBD1 might be the D (6 bases). V shed 3 bases and J shed 0 bases, with 12 bases lying between them. The CDR3 extends over 15 amino acids. Germline assignment: CDR1 SGHRS and CDR2 YFSETQ. The CDR3 nucleotides are TGCGCCAGCAGCTCCCAGGGGCTATCTAACTATGGCTACACCTTC. As protein: CASSSQGLSNYGYTF.

This clone appeared a single time. V and J are TRBV7-9 and TRBJ2-1; TRBD1 agrees at 7 bases. Germline CDR1 is SEHNR and CDR2 is FQNEAQ (reference sequence). Trimming took 2 bases from V and 2 from J; bases not matched to a gene: 0. The CDR3 extends over 14 amino acids. The CDR3 reads CASSLRGPYNEQFF. The CDR3 nucleotides read TGTGCCAGCAGCTTAAGGGGGCCCTACAATGAGCAGTTCTTC.

This chain's CDR3 is CASSLVGRGGRNTQYF. Here the CDR3 DNA reads TGTGCCAGCAGCTTAGTGGGGCGGGGGGGCCGAAATACGCAGTATTTT. The V call is TRBV7-8, the J call TRBJ2-3, with TRBD2 matching 9 bases. Germline values: CDR1 SGHVS, CDR2 FQNEAQ. The length of the CDR3 is 16 residues. Unmatched junction bases numbered 9, after V lost 1 base and J lost 7 bases.